The TCR beta chain under discussion was sequenced for a study of immune characteristics of hereditary and idiopathic chronic pancreatitis. Findings and caveats of the study: Tissue came only from TPIAT, so disease duration may affect findings. Hereditary and idiopathic cases differed in TRBV10, TRBV19, TRBV23 and TRBV5 usage.

Turning to this clone: Its antigen is not identified.

Total pancreatectomy with islet autotransplantation was the source of the chronic pancreatitis pancreas tissue. Genomic DNA was extracted directly from bulk pancreas tissue without T cell sorting. Method: immunoSEQ multiplex PCR; TCRdb's copy keeps in-frame clones and lacks some. The data contain more than 4,500 clones, more than 65% of them singletons. With 6 bases removed from V and 4 bases from J, the gap between germline ends came to 14 bases. CDR1 and CDR2 (germline): GTSNPN, SVGIG (reference sequence). The CDR3 sequence is 13 residues long. The sample was pancreas tissue with hereditary chronic pancreatitis. This clonotype originated in a human donor with chronic pancreatitis. The gene calls are TRBV30 and TRBJ2-3; a weak D match, TRBD2 (6 bases). CDR3 protein: CACGGANADTQYF. The DNA of the CDR3 is TGTGCCTGTGGAGGGGCGAACGCAGATACGCAGTATTTT.